The 6 T cell receptor beta chains listed next were all sequenced from one sample in a study of cytomegalovirus exposure and HLA in healthy donors. The PCR ran on 60 Vbeta and 13 Jbeta primers. Sequencing used immunoSEQ multiplex PCR; TCRdb keeps in-frame clones, though not all of them. This sample carries some 150,000 clones, 77% of them seen once, and the ten largest clones take 1.1% to 1.5%. Sequencing was carried out using PBMCs. All receptors derive from a woman aged 40 to 50 in good health and CMV-seronegative.

The J gene is TRBJ1-4, the V gene TRBV28; D may be TRBD1 (6 bases). This CDR3 has 15 residues. With 4 bases removed from V and 8 bases from J, the gap between germline ends came to 17 bases. CDR1 MDHEN and CDR2 SYDVKM come from the germline V gene. The CDR3 protein is CASSWGRVSGEKLFF. CDR3 coding DNA: TGTGCCAGCAGTTGGGGGCGGGTTTCGGGAGAAAAACTGTTTTTT.

The chain couples TRBV7-9 to TRBJ2-7; TRBD1 aligns across 8 bases. Unmatched junction bases numbered 6, after V lost 4 bases and J lost 1 base. The CDR3 runs 15 residues. Germline CDR1 and CDR2: SEHNR and FQNEAQ (reference sequence). The CDR3 region is CASSYGTGSSYEQYF. CDR3 DNA sequence: TGTGCCAGCAGCTATGGGACAGGCTCATCCTACGAGCAGTACTTC. Full variable domain (missing parts from reference TRBV7-9 and TRBJ2-7): DTGVSQNPRHKITKRGQNVTFRCDPISEHNRLYWYRQTLGQGPEFLTYFQNEAQLEKSRLLSDRFSAERPKGSFSTLEIQRTEQGDSAMYLCASSYGTGSSYEQYFGPGTRLTVT.

This chain connects TRBV6-5 to TRBJ1-2; D is possibly TRBD1 (6 bases). CDR1 MNHEY and CDR2 SVGAGI come from the germline V gene. The V and J ends lost 5 bases and 1 base respectively, with 14 bases between them. This CDR3 has 15 amino acids. The CDR3 DNA sequence: TGTGCCAGCAGTCCGGACAGCAGCAGTAACTATGGCTACACCTTC. It encodes CASSPDSSSNYGYTF.

The count of this clone is one. This chain links TRBV11-2 with TRBJ1-1; D is unresolved. The length of the CDR3 is 12 residues. Germline-derived CDR1 and CDR2 are SGHAT and FQNNGV. Trimming pared 3 bases from V and 0 bases from J, leaving 2 bases between. CDR3 region: CASSFLNTEAFF. CDR3 DNA: TGTGCCAGCAGCTTCTTGAACACTGAAGCTTTCTTT.

This clone came up once. This CDR3 reads CASSFAGNQPQHF. In DNA, the CDR3 is TGTGCCAGCAGCTTCGCGGGAAATCAGCCCCAGCATTTT. V usage is TRBV7-9 and J usage is TRBJ1-5; no reliable D call. Germline V CDR1 and CDR2: SEHNR, FQNEAQ (reference sequence). This CDR3 region has 13 residues. The V end lost 3 bases, the J end lost 4 bases, and 7 bases lay between the germline ends. Full variable domain (rest looked up from reference TRBV7-9 and TRBJ1-5): DTGVSQNPRHKITKRGQNVTFRCDPISEHNRLYWYRQTLGQGPEFLTYFQNEAQLEKSRLLSDRFSAERPKGSFSTLEIQRTEQGDSAMYLCASSFAGNQPQHFGDGTRLSIL.

This clone has just one count. CDR3 protein: CASSLDSDRGEQFF. The CDR3 region has the DNA TGCGCCAGCAGCTTGGATTCGGACAGGGGTGAGCAGTTCTTC. J is TRBJ2-1 and V is TRBV5-1; 9 bases agree with TRBD1. The V gene's germline CDR1 is SGHRS and CDR2 YFSETQ. This CDR3 is 14 amino acids long. The V gene end was trimmed by 0 bases and the J gene end by 9 bases; junction bases not matched to a gene: 4.